This paragraph reports one T cell receptor (beta chain). The sample comes from a study of monozygotic twins with inflammatory bowel disease. Germline V gene lookup returns CDR1 MDHEN and CDR2 SYDVKM. The CDR3 consists of 16 residues. From the 5' RACE reads, TCRdb lists one entry per CDR3 protein and no DNA. The sample totals approximately 300,000 distinct CDR3 sequences. The chain combines TRBV28 with TRBJ2-7; TCRdb's D gene call, TRBD1, goes unchecked for lack of DNA. This receptor was obtained from a human donor with ulcerative colitis or Crohn's disease, or a healthy co-twin of an affected twin (not recorded which). The sequenced sample consisted of blood. Here the CDR3 reads CATSFPLGTGHNEQYF.